The table lists the clone carrying this TCR beta chain with a count of one. Germline-derived CDR1 and CDR2 are LNHDA and SQIVND (reference sequence). The CDR3 consists of 15 residues. V dropped 4 bases and J dropped 2; count of bases not matched to a gene: 4. The source of the sample is a study of blood T cell repertoires in COVID-19. In the study overall: Specimens from acute and convalescent COVID-19 originated in the United States, Italy and Spain. The cDNA or gDNA used as material had been derived from T cells, B-cell-depleted T cells, or PBMCs.

The method was immunoSEQ multiplex PCR; TCRdb's version includes in-frame clones alone and lacks a portion of them. This sample has roughly 160,000 clones, with about 85% found just once. The origin of this receptor is a man between 60 and 75 years old with acute or convalescent COVID-19. This chain links TRBV19 with TRBJ2-5, with 10 bases matching TRBD2. The sample taken for sequencing was peripheral blood. The CDR3 coding sequence is TGTGCCAGTAGTACCGCGACTAGCGGGCAAGAGACCCAGTACTTC. This translates into CASSTATSGQETQYF.